These T cell receptor beta chains were read from a single sample in a study of identical twins. Using its own MiXCR run on the 5' RACE reads, TCRdb lists one record per CDR3 protein. The sample holds some 1,600,000 distinct CDR3 sequences; roughly a third are singletons and the top ten take less than 0.35%. Sequenced input: cord blood. The receptors here all came from a newborn girl in good health. The conserved cysteine and the conserved F or W are not part of the CDR3 here.

J | V | CDR3
TRBJ2-7 | TRBV20-1 | SAHKSGASSYEQY
TRBJ2-1 | TRBV28 | ASSLYPTGGSYNEQF
TRBJ2-5 | TRBV9 | ASSARETQY
TRBJ1-1 | TRBV5-1 | ASSPTGGVTEAF
TRBJ2-7 | TRBV20-1 | SARGTPAYEQY
TRBJ1-1 | TRBV20-1 | SARVVGVNTEAF
TRBJ2-1 | TRBV20-1 | SARQANNEQF
TRBJ2-1 | TRBV6-2/TRBV6-3 | ASSYRLAGGLSYNEQF
TRBJ2-3 | TRBV5-1 | ASSLGSSGGAADTQY
TRBJ2-7 | TRBV27 | ASSSAGIPYEQY
TRBJ1-5 | TRBV20-1 | SARVSSQGQQPQH
TRBJ2-7 | TRBV10-3 | AISEFGRTGRYEQY
TRBJ2-3 | TRBV4-2 | ASSQEGSLNTQY
TRBJ1-6 | TRBV28 | ASTPFSYNSPLH
TRBJ2-5 | TRBV2 | ASRWDSLQETQY
TRBJ1-1 | TRBV7-9 | ASRSRTDPNTEAF
- | TRBV11-1 | ASSPLAGVGLYNEQY
TRBJ1-2 | TRBV7-2 | ASSLGTGRAPGYT
TRBJ1-1 | TRBV5-1 | ASSSSGQMNTEAF
TRBJ2-4 | TRBV5-5 | ASSPSIQLAKNIQY
TRBJ2-3 | TRBV3-1 | ASSQSGAGDPTDTQY
TRBJ2-7 | TRBV29-1 | SVEDGQYEQY
TRBJ2-5 | TRBV20-1 | SAISPWGRETQY
TRBJ2-1 | TRBV29-1 | SVGGGSSSYNEQF
TRBJ2-2 | TRBV5-1 | ASSLEGAGTGELF
TRBJ1-5 | TRBV19 | ASSIYWQANQPQH
TRBJ1-2 | TRBV5-1 | ASRRVPGTGVNYGYT
TRBJ2-3 | TRBV27 | ASSFTGVGTDTQY
TRBJ2-5 | TRBV20-1 | SASQLQTQY
TRBJ1-5 | TRBV10-3 | AISEDGTAQPQH
TRBJ2-1 | TRBV5-6 | ASSLFSPSYNEQF
TRBJ2-4 | TRBV5-1 | ASSLGEGKNIQY
TRBJ1-1 | TRBV20-1 | SAKSQTEAF
TRBJ2-5 | TRBV20-1 | SARDWAVQETQY
TRBJ2-3 | TRBV27 | ASTADRRTDTQY
TRBJ1-1 | TRBV25-1 | ASFSVGAEAF
TRBJ1-6 | TRBV6-1 | ASPNINSPLH
TRBJ1-6 | TRBV6-2/TRBV6-3 | ASSYGRTNNSPLH
TRBJ2-7 | TRBV29-1 | SVLDRSSSYEQY
TRBJ2-5 | TRBV10-3 | AISEGGQETQY
TRBJ1-1 | TRBV5-5 | ASSWGQTEAF
TRBJ2-1 | TRBV7-2 | ASSWAGGISYNEQF
TRBJ2-1 | TRBV3-1 | ASSPGLGANEQF
TRBJ2-7 | TRBV12-3/TRBV12-4 | ASSLGGLAVFYEQY
TRBJ1-3 | TRBV12-3/TRBV12-4 | ASRGGLISGNTIY
TRBJ1-1 | TRBV2 | ASTSVPGQGAEAF
TRBJ2-7 | TRBV21-1 | ASSKRLAGGTYKQY
TRBJ1-6 | TRBV2 | ASKALLDSPLH
TRBJ2-1 | TRBV20-1 | SASNRGQGNEQF
TRBJ2-3 | TRBV20-1 | SARDRFLSTDTQY
TRBJ2-1 | TRBV4-1 | VSSQDRARQGISDEQF
TRBJ2-1 | TRBV4-1 | ASSQGGLSSYNEQF
TRBJ2-1 | TRBV27 | ASSLSLAGGLNEQF
TRBJ2-1 | TRBV18 | ASSPQTRGVYNEQF
TRBJ1-2 | TRBV6-1 | ASRYNFNYGYT
TRBJ1-2 | TRBV4-2 | ASSPSRRGLNGYT
TRBJ2-3 | TRBV20-1 | SAISGRRTDTQY
TRBJ2-7 | TRBV7-2 | ASSLQPGISSYEQY
TRBJ2-7 | TRBV2 | ASTPSEEAYEQY